A selection of T cell receptor beta chains follows, all from one sample in a study of blood T cell repertoires in COVID-19. Produced via immunoSEQ multiplex PCR; TCRdb's table is partial and in-frame only. The table has tens of thousands of clones, 65% to 90% seen once. Material for sequencing was peripheral blood. These TCRs come from a man aged 50 or older with active COVID-19. Each CDR3 is given with its conserved first and last residue. The D gene is left open where the match is weak. Part of the rows lack a size; the others show once, few, many or a class for expanded clones.

V gene	clone size	D gene	J gene	CDR3 protein	CDR3 DNA
TRBV28	-	-	TRBJ2-7	CASSSRTGRDEQYF	TGTGCCAGCAGTTCCCGGACAGGGAGGGACGAGCAGTACTTC
TRBV20-1	-	TRBD2	TRBJ2-1	CSASPRTSGYNEQFF	TGCAGTGCTAGTCCCCGGACTAGCGGCTACAATGAGCAGTTCTTC
TRBV19	-	TRBD2	TRBJ2-1	CASSRLAGYNEQFF	TGTGCCAGTAGTAGACTAGCGGGATACAATGAGCAGTTCTTC
TRBV24-1	-	TRBD1	TRBJ1-1	CATSDGTGFQAFF	TGTGCCACCAGTGACGGGACAGGGTTTCAAGCTTTCTTT
TRBV6-6	-	-	TRBJ1-3	CASNTQEGRGNTIYF	TGTGCCAGCAACACACAGGAGGGGCGGGGAAACACCATATATTTT
TRBV6-5	-	TRBD1	TRBJ1-2	CASSYVGTGGIGGYTF	TGTGCCAGCAGTTACGTCGGGACAGGGGGGATTGGTGGCTACACCTTC
TRBV6-5	-	TRBD2	TRBJ2-3	CACSGASGTDTQYF	TGTGCCTGTAGCGGGGCCTCTGGCACAGATACGCAGTATTTT
TRBV4-1	few	-	TRBJ1-6	CASSQDDRGVNRASYNSPLHF	TGCGCCAGCAGCCAAGACGACCGGGGGGTAAACAGGGCGTCCTATAATTCACCCCTCCACTTT
TRBV6-2/TRBV6-3	-	TRBD2	TRBJ2-3	CASSYAVGGGLAAAVDTQYF	TGTGCCAGCAGCTATGCGGTCGGTGGAGGACTAGCGGCCGCCGTAGATACGCAGTATTTT
TRBV6-4	-	TRBD1	TRBJ2-3	CASSEGQGTDTQYF	TGTGCCAGCAGTGAGGGACAGGGGACAGATACGCAGTATTTT
TRBV7-2	once	TRBD1	TRBJ2-3	CASSDRVRTDTQYF	TGTGCCAGCAGCGACAGGGTTCGCACAGATACGCAGTATTTT
TRBV29-1	few	-	TRBJ1-1	CSAQQLMNTEAFF	TGCAGCGCCCAACAGCTCATGAACACTGAAGCTTTCTTT
TRBV11-2	-	-	TRBJ1-1	CASSLDPRNTEAFF	TGTGCCAGCAGCTTAGATCCCAGGAACACTGAAGCTTTCTTT
TRBV7-9	-	-	TRBJ1-4	CASRQGVATNEKLFF	TGTGCCAGCAGACAGGGAGTTGCAACTAATGAAAAACTGTTTTTT
TRBV7-6	-	-	TRBJ2-7	CASSLGPPGEQYF	TGTGCCAGCAGCTTAGGACCCCCGGGGGAGCAGTACTTC
TRBV29-1	-	-	TRBJ2-7	CSVESIDRNEQYF	TGCAGCGTTGAATCGATCGACAGGAACGAGCAGTACTTC
TRBV27	-	TRBD1	TRBJ1-4	CASSPGQGGEKLFF	TGTGCCAGCAGTCCGGGACAGGGAGGTGAAAAACTGTTTTTT
TRBV12-3/TRBV12-4	-	-	TRBJ2-7	CASSFSNGVQYF	TGTGCCAGCAGTTTCTCTAACGGGGTGCAGTACTTC
TRBV4-2	-	-	TRBJ2-5	CASSQEGRSAGTQYF	TGTGCCAGCAGCCAAGAGGGGCGGAGCGCGGGAACCCAGTACTTC
TRBV6-6	-	-	TRBJ2-7	CASSSASGSYEQYF	TGTGCCAGCAGTTCAGCGTCCGGCTCCTACGAGCAGTACTTC
TRBV7-2	-	TRBD2	TRBJ2-7	CASSDPVAGVKAEQYF	TGTGCCAGCAGCGACCCCGTAGCGGGAGTGAAGGCCGAGCAGTACTTC
TRBV4-1	-	TRBD2	TRBJ2-3	CASFGGRAGAGNTQYF	TGCGCCAGCTTTGGCGGGAGGGCCGGAGCTGGAAATACGCAGTATTTT
TRBV30	-	TRBD1	TRBJ1-5	CAWRGKDRVFQPQHF	TGTGCCTGGAGGGGCAAGGACAGGGTCTTTCAGCCCCAGCATTTT
TRBV3-1/TRBV3-2	-	-	TRBJ2-5	CASTLRGGETQYF	TGTGCCAGCACCCTTAGGGGGGGCGAGACCCAGTACTTC
TRBV7-9	-	-	TRBJ2-5	CASRNKGPQETQYF	TGTGCCAGCAGGAACAAGGGGCCCCAAGAGACCCAGTACTTC
TRBV7-2	-	-	TRBJ2-1	CASSEGQYNEQFF	TGTGCCAGCAGCGAAGGACAGTACAATGAGCAGTTCTTC
TRBV27	-	-	TRBJ1-5	CASRPETGYSNQPQHF	TGTGCCAGCAGACCAGAGACAGGTTATAGCAATCAGCCCCAGCATTTT
TRBV7-8	-	-	TRBJ1-4	CASSSSPRGSTNEKLFF	TGTGCCAGCAGCTCCTCTCCTCGGGGTAGCACTAATGAAAAACTGTTTTTT
TRBV3-1/TRBV3-2	-	-	TRBJ1-1	CASSQQWNTEAFF	TGTGCCAGCAGCCAGCAGTGGAACACTGAAGCTTTCTTT
TRBV9	-	TRBD2	TRBJ2-1	CASTGLAGNEQFF	TGTGCCAGCACGGGACTAGCGGGCAATGAGCAGTTCTTC
TRBV19	-	-	TRBJ2-7	CASSIRPGEQYF	TGTGCCAGTAGTATCCGCCCCGGCGAGCAGTACTTC
TRBV5-1	few	TRBD1	TRBJ2-6	CASSLRTGPGANVLTF	TGCGCCAGCAGCTTGCGGACAGGGCCCGGGGCCAACGTCCTGACTTTC
TRBV28	-	-	TRBJ2-7	CASIPDKAYSYEQYF	TGTGCCAGCATCCCGGACAAGGCTTACTCCTACGAGCAGTACTTC
TRBV7-2	-	TRBD1	TRBJ1-2	CASSLAGTGTFRGYTF	TGTGCCAGCAGCTTAGCGGGGACAGGAACCTTCCGGGGCTACACCTTC
TRBV5-1	-	TRBD1	TRBJ1-1	CASSLGDRGNTEAFF	TGCGCCAGCAGCTTGGGGGACAGGGGGAACACTGAAGCTTTCTTT
TRBV11-1	-	TRBD1	TRBJ2-7	CASSLGTGGSYEQYF	TGTGCCAGCAGCTTGGGGACAGGGGGCTCCTACGAGCAGTACTTC
TRBV7-3	-	TRBD2	TRBJ2-1	CASSPGGGAGNEQFF	TGTGCCAGCAGCCCCGGGGGGGGAGCGGGCAATGAGCAGTTCTTC
TRBV2	-	TRBD1	TRBJ1-5	CASSLQGGYNQPQHF	TGTGCCAGCAGTCTACAGGGGGGGTACAATCAGCCCCAGCATTTT
TRBV7-8	-	-	TRBJ2-3	CASSFQDTQYF	TGTGCCAGCAGCTTCCAAGATACGCAGTATTTT
TRBV7-9	-	TRBD1	TRBJ2-5	CASTGTGYTETQYF	TGTGCCAGCACCGGGACAGGGTATACAGAGACCCAGTACTTC
TRBV11-2	-	TRBD2	TRBJ2-7	CASSLESGLAGRSPLF	TGTGCCAGCAGCTTAGAATCTGGGCTAGCGGGTCGGTCCCCCCTATTC
TRBV12-3/TRBV12-4	-	-	TRBJ1-2	CASSLGGDGYTF	TGTGCCAGCAGTTTAGGGGGAGACGGCTACACCTTC
TRBV9	-	TRBD2	TRBJ2-5	CASSPGGDIQETQYF	TGTGCCAGCAGTCCCGGGGGGGATATACAAGAGACCCAGTACTTC
TRBV27	-	TRBD1	TRBJ1-6	CASSWMRGQGFSSPLHF	TGTGCCAGCAGTTGGATGCGGGGACAGGGATTTAGTTCACCCCTCCACTTT
TRBV28	-	-	TRBJ2-5	CASSLPPGETQYF	TGTGCCAGCAGTTTACCCCCCGGAGAGACCCAGTACTTC